One sample yielded the 26 T cell receptor beta chains listed below, sequenced in a study of cytomegalovirus exposure and HLA in healthy donors. 13 Jbeta primers and 60 Vbeta primers were used for the PCR. Sequencing used immunoSEQ multiplex PCR; TCRdb keeps in-frame clones, though not all of them. The sample table sets out 60,000 to 70,000 clones. What was sequenced was PBMCs. The receptor set was obtained from a boy aged 10-17 years in good health and CMV-seronegative.

CDR3 in DNA: TGCAGCGTTGAACGGACAGGGGGAAACGAGCAGTACTTC. This sequence encodes CSVERTGGNEQYF. The chain links TRBV29-1 to TRBJ2-7, with 10 bases that match TRBD1. Germline-derived CDR1 and CDR2 are SQVTM and ANQGSEA. V gave up 2 bases and J gave up 5 bases; unmatched junction bases: 3. This CDR3 region has 13 residues.

This sequence joins TRBV4-2 and TRBJ1-5; 9 bases are a match to TRBD1. The CDR3 loop spans 15 amino acids. Germline lookup yields CDR1 LGHNA and CDR2 YNFKEQ. The V segment lost 1 base and the J segment 6 bases; nucleotides outside the gene matches: 4. CDR3 sequence reads: CASSQGGQGGQPQHF. Written as DNA, the CDR3 is TGTGCCAGCAGCCAAGGGGGACAGGGTGGTCAGCCCCAGCATTTT.

The rearrangement joins TRBV19 to TRBJ1-5, with a tentative D call TRBD1 (6 bases). CDR3 size: 17 residues. In germline, CDR1 is LNHDA, CDR2 SQIVND (reference sequence). Trimming took 6 bases from V and 2 from J, leaving 20 bases between them. As DNA, the CDR3 is TGTGCCAGTAGGGAGGCGGCAGGGGTTTGGGGCAATCAGCCCCAGCATTTT. Residues: CASREAAGVWGNQPQHF.

V gene TRBV13 combines with J gene TRBJ1-2; D possibly corresponds to TRBD1 (5 bases). This CDR3 contains 15 residues. CDR1 and CDR2 (germline): PRHDT, FYEKMQ (reference sequence). V shed 4 bases and J shed 3 bases, with 15 bases lying between them. CDR3: CASSSAGGIHYGYTF. The CDR3 nucleotides are TGTGCCAGCAGCTCCGCGGGGGGGATTCACTATGGCTACACCTTC. Full variable domain (missing parts from reference TRBV13 and TRBJ1-2): AAGVIQSPRHLIKEKRETATLKCYPIPRHDTVYWYQQGPGQDPQFLISFYEKMQSDKGSIPDRFSAQQFSDYHSELNMSSLELGDSALYFCASSSAGGIHYGYTFGSGTRLTVV.

The chain couples TRBV19 to TRBJ1-1; 7 bases align to TRBD1. CDR1 and CDR2 (germline): LNHDA, SQIVND (reference sequence). The V and J ends lost 3 bases and 1 base, in that order; junction bases with no gene match: 2. The CDR3 has 14 amino acids. The CDR3 protein is CASSIGQANTEAFF. The CDR3 DNA is TGTGCCAGTAGTATTGGACAGGCGAACACTGAAGCTTTCTTT. The full variable domain, its missing parts supplied by reference TRBV19 and TRBJ1-1, is DGGITQSPKYLFRKEGQNVTLSCEQNLNHDAMYWYRQDPGQGLRLIYYSQIVNDFQKGDIAEGYSVSREKKESFPLTVTSAQKNPTAFYLCASSIGQANTEAFFGQGTRLTVV.

The rearrangement uses TRBV10-3 and TRBJ2-7, with D perhaps matching TRBD2 (5 bases). Germline loops: CDR1 ENHRY, CDR2 SYGVKD. The CDR3 length is 14 residues. V was clipped by 7 bases and J by 1 base, with 14 bases between them. Here the CDR3 reads CAINGGRGSYEQYF. Here the CDR3 DNA reads TGTGCCATCAATGGCGGGCGAGGGTCCTACGAGCAGTACTTC.

The rearrangement links TRBV7-2 to TRBJ2-5; D may be TRBD1 (6 bases). Gene TRBJ2-7 matches the end of the DNA better, so the J call may be wrong. The germline V gene has CDR1 SGHTA and CDR2 FQGNSA. CDR3 length: 16 amino acids. In nucleotides, the CDR3 is TGTGCCAGCAGCTTAGCTGAAGGGGGTCTATCCTACGAGCAGTACTTC. Translated, it gives CASSLAEGGLSYEQYF.

The rearrangement links TRBV25-1 to TRBJ1-2, with D unclear. CDR1 and CDR2 (germline): MGHDK, SYGVNS. V dropped 5 bases and J dropped 12 bases, with 22 bases sitting between them. The CDR3 is made up of 14 amino acids. The CDR3 sequence: CASSPPGSHTEDTF. CDR3 nucleotide sequence: TGTGCCAGCAGTCCCCCAGGATCGCACACCGAAGACACCTTC.

This chain connects TRBV19 to TRBJ2-7; 10 positions match TRBD1. This CDR3 is built from 15 residues. The germline gives CDR1 LNHDA, CDR2 SQIVND (reference sequence). V was clipped by 5 bases and J by 3 bases; unmatched bases: 7. DNA for the CDR3: TGTGCCAGTAGTGCGCCGGGACAGGGGCGCTACGAGCAGTACTTC. Encoded protein: CASSAPGQGRYEQYF.

J is TRBJ2-2 and V is TRBV2; 8 bases agree with TRBD1. This CDR3 is 15 amino acids long. Trimming took 6 bases from V and 1 from J; bases not matched to a gene: 4. The germline CDR1 and CDR2 sequences are SNHLY and FYNNEI. The CDR3 loop reads CASRAGTGNTGELFF. The CDR3 DNA reads as TGTGCCAGCAGGGCCGGGACAGGGAACACCGGGGAGCTGTTTTTT.

V gene TRBV7-9 combines with J gene TRBJ1-2; 9 nucleotides agree with TRBD1. CDR1 is SEHNR, CDR2 FQNEAQ, per germline (reference sequence). The CDR3 has 14 amino acids. V shed 4 bases, J shed 5 bases, and the junction held 5 bases outside the gene matches. CDR3 in DNA: TGTGCCAGCAGCTCACAGGGGGCGTTTTATGGCTACACCTTC. It is translated as CASSSQGAFYGYTF. The full variable domain, with the rest looked up from reference TRBV7-9 and TRBJ1-2, is DTGVSQNPRHKITKRGQNVTFRCDPISEHNRLYWYRQTLGQGPEFLTYFQNEAQLEKSRLLSDRFSAERPKGSFSTLEIQRTEQGDSAMYLCASSSQGAFYGYTFGSGTRLTVV.

The V call is TRBV6-6, the J call TRBJ1-6; no clear D. The CDR3 has 14 amino acids. V lost 3 bases and J lost 8, with 11 bases in between. Germline V gene data show CDR1 as MNHNY and CDR2 as SVGAGI (reference sequence). This chain's CDR3 is CASSYPGRDSPLHF. The CDR3 DNA is TGTGCCAGCAGTTATCCGGGGAGGGATTCACCCCTCCACTTT.

V gene TRBV9 combines with J gene TRBJ1-2; 7 bases are shared with TRBD1. The V gene's germline CDR1 is SGDLS and CDR2 YYNGEE. The CDR3 length is 15 residues. J gave up 4 bases and V 6 bases, and 12 bases lay outside the gene matches. CDR3 in DNA: TGTGCCAGCACTCGGACAGGCCCTTCCCGCTATGGCTACACCTTC. Protein product: CASTRTGPSRYGYTF.

The chain employs TRBV29-1 and TRBJ1-4; 7 positions agree with TRBD1. The CDR3 loop spans 13 amino acids. CDR1 and CDR2 (germline): SQVTM, ANQGSEA. J was trimmed by 2 bases and V by 6 bases; bases with no gene match: 3. The chain's CDR3 is CSVQGRTNEKLFF. CDR3 nucleotide sequence: TGCAGCGTACAGGGGCGGACTAATGAAAAACTGTTTTTT.

This sequence joins TRBV29-1 and TRBJ2-7, with unresolved D. The CDR3 runs 13 residues. Trimming shortened V by 0 bases and J by 0 bases, and 6 bases separated the two germline ends. Germline V gives CDR1 SQVTM, CDR2 ANQGSEA. The CDR3 spells CSVEDKLSYEQYF. For the CDR3, the DNA is TGCAGCGTTGAAGATAAACTCTCCTACGAGCAGTACTTC.

This chain connects TRBV5-1 to TRBJ1-2; 9 nucleotides align to TRBD1. The V gene's germline CDR1 is SGHRS and CDR2 YFSETQ. The ends lost 3 bases at V and 3 bases at J; junction bases unmatched: 0. CDR3 length equals 13 residues. CDR3 sequence reads: CASSWDRDYGYTF. The CDR3 region has the DNA TGCGCCAGCAGCTGGGACAGGGACTATGGCTACACCTTC.

The chain carries TRBV19 and TRBJ1-5; 8 nucleotides line up with TRBD1. Per germline, CDR1 LNHDA and CDR2 SQIVND (reference sequence). The CDR3 runs to 18 residues. After removal of 3 bases from V and 1 base from J, the junction contained 11 bases not matched to a gene. The CDR3 sequence: CASSIQGQVRGSNQPQHF. CDR3 nucleotides: TGTGCCAGTAGTATCCAGGGACAGGTCAGGGGAAGCAATCAGCCCCAGCATTTT.

The CDR3 spells CASSLDRYQETQYF. DNA for the CDR3: TGTGCCAGCAGTCTTGACAGATACCAAGAGACCCAGTACTTC. The V call is TRBV5-6, the J call TRBJ2-5; possible D gene TRBD1, 5 bases. With 5 bases removed from V and 0 bases from J, the gap between germline ends came to 11 bases. Germline CDR1 and CDR2: SGHDT and YYEEEE. The CDR3 sequence is 14 residues long.

V is TRBV19 and J is TRBJ2-7, with D uncertain. The CDR3 is 15 amino acids. Germline lookup yields CDR1 LNHDA and CDR2 SQIVND (reference sequence). Trimming removed 3 bases from V and 7 bases from J, with 19 bases in between. In DNA form, the CDR3 reads TGTGCCAGTAGTATTAGTGTGGCGAGGCCTACGGAGCAGTACTTC. Its protein product is CASSISVARPTEQYF.

As for this clone: Relative to the germline gene, one junction end is altered; a read error may explain this. The chain employs TRBV7-3 and TRBJ1-1; TRBD1 is a possible D gene (5 bases). CDR3 size: 13 residues. CDR1 and CDR2 from the germline V gene are SGHTA and FQGTGA. The CDR3 nucleotides are TGTGCCAGCAGCACAAACCCCCCGACACAGGTCCCCTTT. Translation gives CASSTNPPTQVPF.

V gene TRBV25-1 combines with J gene TRBJ1-6, with no clear D. The CDR3 is made up of 13 amino acids. Germline V gene lookup returns CDR1 MGHDK and CDR2 SYGVNS. V lost 4 bases and J 9 bases, leaving 10 bases between the germline ends. The DNA for the CDR3 is TGTGCCAGCAGTGTTGGAGGGAGTTCACCCCTCCACTTT. Translation: CASSVGGSSPLHF.

The chain uses TRBV10-3 and TRBJ2-7; a weak D match, TRBD1 (8 bases). The CDR3 covers 15 residues. Germline assignment: CDR1 ENHRY and CDR2 SYGVKD. Trimming removed 7 bases from V and 2 bases from J, with 18 bases in between. The CDR3 DNA reads as TGTGCCATCACCTCGGGAGGACAGGGTACCTACGAGCAGTACTTC. This translates into CAITSGGQGTYEQYF.

This chain uses TRBV10-3 with TRBJ1-5; D is perhaps TRBD1 (5 bases). The V and J ends lost 7 bases and 2 bases respectively, with 12 bases between them. The CDR3 totals 14 residues. Germline V gene data show CDR1 as ENHRY and CDR2 as SYGVKD. Written as DNA, the CDR3 is TGTGCCATCATGCAGGGTGAGGGCAATCAGCCCCAGCATTTT. Translation gives CAIMQGEGNQPQHF.

The rearrangement links TRBV27 to TRBJ2-7, with D possibly TRBD1 on 7 matching bases. The CDR3 sequence is 13 residues long. Trimming removed 8 bases from V and 2 bases from J, with 13 bases in between. Germline CDR1 is MNHEY and CDR2 is SMNVEV (reference sequence). CDR3 coding DNA: TGTGCCAGCGGAGGGGACAGCACCTACGAGCAGTACTTC. This codes for CASGGDSTYEQYF.

The chain carries TRBV9 and TRBJ2-1; possible D gene TRBD2, 6 bases. From germline, CDR1 is SGDLS and CDR2 YYNGEE. The length of the CDR3 is 15 residues. V gave up 2 bases and J gave up 3 bases, with 12 bases separating them. Here the CDR3 DNA reads TGTGCCAGCAGCGTCGTAGCGGCGATCTACAATGAGCAGTTCTTC. As protein: CASSVVAAIYNEQFF.

The gene calls are TRBV29-1 and TRBJ2-7; TRBD1 agrees at 7 bases. This CDR3 is built from 11 residues. The germline gives CDR1 SQVTM, CDR2 ANQGSEA. Germline trimming cut 7 bases from V and 3 bases from J; bases unmatched to any gene: 3. CDR3 in DNA: TGCAGCGGACAGGGAAACTACGAGCAGTACTTC. It specifies CSGQGNYEQYF.